This TCR beta chain was found in a study of T cells after somatic rescue of genetic block. Clones were read by immunoSEQ multiplex PCR, and TCRdb kept only the in-frame ones, dropping some. The data contain 7,500 to 9,500 clones, approximately 79% of them seen just once; the ten biggest clones take up less than 30%. Trimming took off 4 bases at V and 8 bases at J, with 18 bases between the two ends. This CDR3 contains 14 residues. Per germline, CDR1 SGHRS and CDR2 YFSETQ. Sequenced input: peripheral blood mononuclear cells (PBMCs). This sequence originates from a boy between 5 and 17 years old. This chain uses TRBV5-1 with TRBJ1-1, with D possibly being TRBD1 (6 bases). This chain's CDR3 is CASSERTALGEAFF. CDR3 bases: TGCGCCAGCAGCGAACGGACAGCCCTAGGGGAAGCTTTCTTT.